The 6 T cell receptor beta chains below all came from one sample that was sequenced in a study of shared clonotypes between healthy human individuals. Sequencing used immunoSEQ multiplex PCR; TCRdb keeps in-frame clones, though not all of them. There are over a million clones in the sample; approximately 97% occur only once, and over 1% lies in the top ten. Sequences were obtained from naive CD4+ T cells sorted from blood. Noted subset: CD45RA+ positively selected. The source is a man aged 30 to 45 in good health.

The V gene is TRBV5-4, the J gene TRBJ1-1; possible D gene TRBD1, 5 bases. This CDR3 comprises 13 residues. Germline values: CDR1 SGHNT, CDR2 YYREEE (reference sequence). V was cut by 0 bases and J by 9 bases, with 12 bases left in between. CDR3 sequence reads: CASSLERGRKAFF. CDR3 DNA: TGTGCCAGCAGCTTGGAAAGGGGTCGTAAAGCTTTCTTT.

This rearrangement joins TRBV7-3 to TRBJ2-1; TRBD2 matches 12 bases. Per germline, CDR1 SGHTA and CDR2 FQGTGA. V lost 0 bases to trimming and J lost 7 bases; unmatched junction nucleotides: 4. The CDR3 has 16 residues. The CDR3 DNA reads TGTGCCAGCAGCTTAACGACTAGCGGGAGTACGAATGAGCAGTTCTTC. This encodes CASSLTTSGSTNEQFF.

This clone was detected only once. The chain employs TRBV6-1 and TRBJ1-5, with TRBD1 as a possible D gene (6 bases). The CDR3 is 16 residues long. Trimming pared 3 bases from V and 0 bases from J, leaving 12 bases between. Germline CDR1 reads MNHNS; CDR2 reads SASEGT. The CDR3 sequence is CASSELRQVSNQPQHF. The CDR3 DNA reads as TGTGCCAGCAGTGAGCTACGACAGGTTAGCAATCAGCCCCAGCATTTT.

Of note for this clone: At the DNA level, this CDR3 is encoded by other sequences in the same sample as well. V and J are TRBV5-1 and TRBJ2-1, with D unresolved. Germline CDR1 SGHRS, CDR2 YFSETQ. The CDR3 is 13 amino acids. Trimming took 0 bases from V and 6 from J, leaving 7 bases between them. CDR3 DNA sequence: TGCGCCAGCAGCTTGGGGACGGGCAATGAGCAGTTCTTC. This sequence encodes CASSLGTGNEQFF.

Only one count was recorded for this clone. V usage is TRBV6-1 and J usage is TRBJ2-1, with D perhaps assigned TRBD1 or TRBD2 (5 bases each). Trimming removed 1 base at V and 4 bases at J, with 17 bases between. CDR3 length: 17 amino acids. The germline CDR1 and CDR2 sequences are MNHNS and SASEGT. The CDR3 DNA reads as TGTGCCAGCAGTGAAGGGTACCCTGTCGGGGCATACAATGAGCAGTTCTTC. This gives the protein CASSEGYPVGAYNEQFF.

V gene TRBV5-6 combines with J gene TRBJ2-7; D could derive from TRBD1 or TRBD2 (5 bases each). CDR1 is SGHDT, CDR2 YYEEEE, per germline. Trimming pared 4 bases from V and 6 bases from J, leaving 11 bases between. The CDR3 totals 12 residues. CDR3 sequence: CASSRGGPEQYF. As DNA, the CDR3 is TGTGCCAGCAGCCGTGGGGGTCCCGAGCAGTACTTC.